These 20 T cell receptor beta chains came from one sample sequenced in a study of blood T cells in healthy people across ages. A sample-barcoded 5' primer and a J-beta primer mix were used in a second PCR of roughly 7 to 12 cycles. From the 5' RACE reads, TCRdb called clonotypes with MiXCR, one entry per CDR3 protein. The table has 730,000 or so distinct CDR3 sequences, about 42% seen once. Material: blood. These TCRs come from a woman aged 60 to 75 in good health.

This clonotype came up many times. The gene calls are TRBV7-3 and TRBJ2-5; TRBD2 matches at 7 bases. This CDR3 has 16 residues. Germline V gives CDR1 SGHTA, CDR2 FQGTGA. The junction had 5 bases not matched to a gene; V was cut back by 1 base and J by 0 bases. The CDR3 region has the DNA TGTGCCAGCAGCTTAAGCCCAGCGGGGAACCAAGAGACCCAGTACTTC. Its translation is CASSLSPAGNQETQYF.

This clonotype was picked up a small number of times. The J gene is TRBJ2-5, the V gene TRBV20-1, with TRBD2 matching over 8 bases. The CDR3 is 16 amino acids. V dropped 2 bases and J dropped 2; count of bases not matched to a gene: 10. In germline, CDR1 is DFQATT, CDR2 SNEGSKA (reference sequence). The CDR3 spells CSARPESGGGQETQYF. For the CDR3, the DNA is TGCAGTGCTAGACCGGAGAGCGGGGGAGGACAAGAGACCCAGTACTTC.

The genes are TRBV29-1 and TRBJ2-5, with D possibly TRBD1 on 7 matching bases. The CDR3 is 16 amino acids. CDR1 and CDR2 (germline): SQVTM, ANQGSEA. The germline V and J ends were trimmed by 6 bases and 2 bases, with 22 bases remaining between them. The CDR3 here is CSVGGGGTDIQETQYF. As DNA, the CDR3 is TGCAGCGTGGGTGGAGGAGGGACAGATATACAAGAGACCCAGTACTTC.

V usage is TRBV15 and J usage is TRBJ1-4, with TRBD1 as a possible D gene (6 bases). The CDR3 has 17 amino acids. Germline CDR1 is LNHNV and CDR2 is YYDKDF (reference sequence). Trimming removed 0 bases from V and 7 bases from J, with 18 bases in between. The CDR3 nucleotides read TGTGCCACCAGCAGAGATCTCCCTCAGGGGATCGGTGAAAAACTGTTTTTT. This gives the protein CATSRDLPQGIGEKLFF.

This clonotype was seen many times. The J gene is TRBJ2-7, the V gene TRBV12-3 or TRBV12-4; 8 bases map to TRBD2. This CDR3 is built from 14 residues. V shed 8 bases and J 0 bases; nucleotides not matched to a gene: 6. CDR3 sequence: CASRLSGNSYEQYF. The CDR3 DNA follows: TGTGCCAGCCGTCTTAGCGGGAACTCCTACGAGCAGTACTTC.

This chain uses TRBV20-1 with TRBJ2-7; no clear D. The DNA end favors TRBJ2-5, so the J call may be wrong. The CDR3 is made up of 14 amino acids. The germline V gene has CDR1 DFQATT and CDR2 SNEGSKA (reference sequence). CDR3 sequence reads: CSARVAKGKETQYF. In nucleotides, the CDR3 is TGCAGTGCTAGAGTTGCGAAAGGAAAGGAGACCCAGTACTTC.

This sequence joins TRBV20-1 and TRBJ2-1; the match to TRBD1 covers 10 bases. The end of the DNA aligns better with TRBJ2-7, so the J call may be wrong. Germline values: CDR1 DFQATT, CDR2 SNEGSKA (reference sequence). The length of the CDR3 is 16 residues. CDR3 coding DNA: TGCAGTGCTAGGGTAGACAGGGGGCAAAGCTACAATGAGCAGTACTTC. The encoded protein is CSARVDRGQSYNEQYF.

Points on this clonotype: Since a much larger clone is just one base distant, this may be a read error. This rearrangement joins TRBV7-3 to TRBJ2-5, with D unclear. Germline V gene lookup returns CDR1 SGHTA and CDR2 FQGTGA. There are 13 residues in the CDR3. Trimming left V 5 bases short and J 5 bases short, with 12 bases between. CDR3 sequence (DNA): TGTGCCAGCAGCCCCTGGGGTGCGGAGACCCAGTACTTC. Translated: CASSPWGAETQYF.

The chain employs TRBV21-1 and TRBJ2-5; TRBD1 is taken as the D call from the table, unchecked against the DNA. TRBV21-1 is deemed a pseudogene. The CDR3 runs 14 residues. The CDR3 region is CASSTDGGQETQYF. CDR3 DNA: TGTGCCAGCAGCACGGATGGGGGTCAAGAGACCCAGTACTTC.

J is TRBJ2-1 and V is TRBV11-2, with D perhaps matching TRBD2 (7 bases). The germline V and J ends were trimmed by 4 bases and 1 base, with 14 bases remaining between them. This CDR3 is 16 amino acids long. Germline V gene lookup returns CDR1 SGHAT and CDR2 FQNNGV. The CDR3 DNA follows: TGTGCCAGCAGCTCCACGGGGGGCTGGTCCTACAATGAGCAGTTCTTC. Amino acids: CASSSTGGWSYNEQFF.

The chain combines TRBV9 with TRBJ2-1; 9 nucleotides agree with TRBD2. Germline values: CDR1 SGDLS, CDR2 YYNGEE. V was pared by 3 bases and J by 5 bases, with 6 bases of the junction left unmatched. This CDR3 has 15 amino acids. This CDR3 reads CASSGSGRRHNEQFF. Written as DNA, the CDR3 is TGTGCCAGCAGCGGGAGCGGGAGGCGGCACAATGAGCAGTTCTTC.

For the CDR3, the DNA is TGCAGCGTTGAAGAACAGGTGGAGGGGCAGTTCTTC. It translates to CSVEEQVEGQFF. V and J are TRBV29-1 and TRBJ2-1; D is perhaps TRBD2 (6 bases). Germline V gene sequence: CDR1 SQVTM, CDR2 ANQGSEA. Trimming cost V 0 bases and J 12 bases, with 12 bases left between them. This CDR3 has 12 amino acids.

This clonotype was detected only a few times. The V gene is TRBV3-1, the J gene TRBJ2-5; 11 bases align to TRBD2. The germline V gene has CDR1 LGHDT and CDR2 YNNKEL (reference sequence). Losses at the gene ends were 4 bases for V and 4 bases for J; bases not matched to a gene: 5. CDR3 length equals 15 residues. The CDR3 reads CASSPSTSGGETQYF. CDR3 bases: TGTGCCAGCAGCCCTTCCACTAGCGGGGGAGAGACCCAGTACTTC.

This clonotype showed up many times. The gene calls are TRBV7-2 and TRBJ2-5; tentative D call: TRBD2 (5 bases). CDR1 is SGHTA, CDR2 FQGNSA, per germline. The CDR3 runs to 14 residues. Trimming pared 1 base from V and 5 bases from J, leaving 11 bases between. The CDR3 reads CASSLEGRGETQYF. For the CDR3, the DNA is TGTGCCAGCAGCTTAGAGGGTCGGGGTGAGACCCAGTACTTC.

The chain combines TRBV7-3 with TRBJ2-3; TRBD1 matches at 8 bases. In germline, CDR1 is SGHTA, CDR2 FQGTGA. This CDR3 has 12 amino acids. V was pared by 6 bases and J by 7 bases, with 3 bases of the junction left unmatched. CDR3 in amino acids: CASSTGGNTQYF. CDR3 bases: TGTGCCAGCAGTACAGGGGGGAATACGCAGTATTTT.

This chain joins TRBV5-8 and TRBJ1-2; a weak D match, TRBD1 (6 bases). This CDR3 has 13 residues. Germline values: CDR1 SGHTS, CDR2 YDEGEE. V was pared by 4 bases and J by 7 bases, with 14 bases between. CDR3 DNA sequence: TGTGCCAGCAGCCCGGTGCGGGGGGCTGGCTACACCTTC. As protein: CASSPVRGAGYTF. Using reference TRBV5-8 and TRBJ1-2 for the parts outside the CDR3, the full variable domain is EAGVTQSPTHLIKTRGQQATLRCSPISGHTSVYWYQQALGLGLQFLLWYDEGEERNRGNFPPRFSGRQFPNYSSELNVNALELEDSALYLCASSPVRGAGYTFGSGTRLTVV.

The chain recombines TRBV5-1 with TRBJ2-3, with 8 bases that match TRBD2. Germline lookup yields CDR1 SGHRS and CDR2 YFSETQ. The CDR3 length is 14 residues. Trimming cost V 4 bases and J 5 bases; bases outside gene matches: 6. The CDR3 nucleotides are TGCGCCAGCAGCCCGGGAGGGCCCCTAGATACGCAGTATTTT. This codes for CASSPGGPLDTQYF.

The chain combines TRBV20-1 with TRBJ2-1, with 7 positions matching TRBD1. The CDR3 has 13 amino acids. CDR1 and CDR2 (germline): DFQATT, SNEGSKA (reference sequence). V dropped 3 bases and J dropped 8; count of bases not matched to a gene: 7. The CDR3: CSARFGTDHEQFF. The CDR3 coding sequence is TGCAGTGCTAGGTTCGGGACAGACCATGAGCAGTTCTTC.

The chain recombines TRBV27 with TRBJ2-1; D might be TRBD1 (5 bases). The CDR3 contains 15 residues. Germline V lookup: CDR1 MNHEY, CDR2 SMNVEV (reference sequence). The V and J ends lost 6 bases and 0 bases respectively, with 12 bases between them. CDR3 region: CASSLDTYSYNEQFF. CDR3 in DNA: TGTGCCAGCAGCCTGGACACCTACTCCTACAATGAGCAGTTCTTC.

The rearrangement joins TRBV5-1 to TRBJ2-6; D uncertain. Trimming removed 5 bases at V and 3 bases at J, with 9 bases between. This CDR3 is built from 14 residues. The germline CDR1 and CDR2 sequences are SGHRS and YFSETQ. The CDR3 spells CASRTESGANVLTF. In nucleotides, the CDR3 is TGCGCCAGCAGGACGGAGAGTGGGGCCAACGTCCTGACTTTC.